A single sample is the source of the 21 T cell receptor beta chains below, sequenced in a study of T cells after yellow fever vaccination. TCRdb called the 5' RACE reads again in MiXCR, with one record for every CDR3 protein. The sample includes about 350,000 distinct CDR3 sequences, around 8.1% of them seen just once. The specimen was PBMCs, collected more than 35 days after the first yellow fever vaccination. All receptors come from a young man who received the YFV17D yellow fever vaccine.

In this sample, this clonotype turned up a few times. This chain joins TRBV5-1 and TRBJ1-3; D not certain. The length of the CDR3 is 14 residues. V lost 0 bases to trimming and J lost 4 bases, with 8 bases between them. Germline-derived CDR1 and CDR2 are SGHRS and YFSETQ. The CDR3 here is CASSLEQKGNTIYF. For the CDR3, the DNA is TGCGCCAGCAGCTTGGAACAGAAAGGAAACACCATATATTTT.

This clonotype was detected only a few times. This chain uses TRBV6-1 with TRBJ1-2; possibly TRBD1 for D (5 bases). CDR1 is MNHNS, CDR2 SASEGT, per germline. The CDR3 is 13 amino acids. Trimming left V 4 bases short and J 8 bases short, with 14 bases between. The CDR3 DNA reads TGTGCCAGCAGTGTGGACACCTCTTACGGCTACACCTTC. Translating gives CASSVDTSYGYTF.

This clonotype was seen repeatedly, ten times or more. This chain connects TRBV4-3 to TRBJ2-1; D remains unclear. The CDR3 contains 15 residues. Looked up from germline, CDR1 is LGHNA and CDR2 is YSLEER. Deletions cut 0 bases from V and 4 bases from J, with 10 bases between. CDR3 bases: TGCGCCAGCAGCCAAGATGGGTGGGGATACAATGAGCAGTTCTTC. It translates to CASSQDGWGYNEQFF.

This clonotype was seen a handful of times. The chain is built from TRBV5-5 and TRBJ1-5; a weak D match, TRBD1 (5 bases). V lost 0 bases and J 4 bases, leaving 14 bases between the germline ends. Germline V gene sequence: CDR1 SGHKS, CDR2 YYEKEE (reference sequence). CDR3 size: 16 residues. CDR3 DNA: TGTGCCAGCAGCTTGGGGCTGGGCAGGGATAATCAGCCCCAGCATTTT. Translation gives CASSLGLGRDNQPQHF.

Ten or more counts support this clonotype. The rearrangement links TRBV20-1 to TRBJ1-6; D gene ambiguous. V was shortened by 6 bases and J by 0 bases, with 12 bases between the two germline ends. Germline CDR1 reads DFQATT; CDR2 reads SNEGSKA (reference sequence). The CDR3 is made up of 15 amino acids. The CDR3 reads CSAMDPSSYNSPLHF. In DNA, the CDR3 is TGCAGTGCGATGGATCCGAGCTCCTATAATTCACCCCTCCACTTT.

CDR3 protein: CASSIAGGAYNEQFF. CDR3 in DNA: TGTGCCAGTAGTATAGCCGGGGGGGCGTACAATGAGCAGTTCTTC. The gene calls are TRBV19 and TRBJ2-1; 8 nucleotides match TRBD2. The CDR3 is made up of 15 amino acids. V lost 1 base to trimming and J lost 4 bases; unmatched junction nucleotides: 3. The germline CDR1 and CDR2 sequences are LNHDA and SQIVND (reference sequence).

This chain connects TRBV12-3 or TRBV12-4 to TRBJ1-4, with a tentative D call TRBD1 (5 bases). This CDR3 has 14 amino acids. The V gene lost 7 bases and the J gene lost 8 bases, with 17 bases spanning the gap. CDR3 loop: CASTAQGFNEKLFF. The CDR3 nucleotides are TGTGCCAGCACGGCTCAGGGTTTTAACGAAAAACTGTTTTTT.

This clonotype was picked up a small number of times. The gene calls are TRBV11-2 and TRBJ2-5, with TRBD1 matching over 8 bases. Germline V gene lookup returns CDR1 SGHAT and CDR2 FQNNGV. The CDR3 consists of 18 residues. Trimming cost V 5 bases and J 0 bases; bases outside gene matches: 14. CDR3 in DNA: TGTGCCAGCAGCCCCGCTCGGGGGACAGGACCGTACCAAGAGACCCAGTACTTC. Its protein product is CASSPARGTGPYQETQYF.

The chain carries TRBV29-1 and TRBJ2-1; 8 nucleotides line up with TRBD2. J gave up 7 bases and V 4 bases, and 6 bases lay outside the gene matches. Germline V gives CDR1 SQVTM, CDR2 ANQGSEA. This CDR3 contains 13 residues. Here the CDR3 DNA reads TGCAGCGTTGCGGGACTAGTGGGTAATGAGCAGTTCTTC. It specifies CSVAGLVGNEQFF.

The CDR3 loop is CASSIGATMAPYTQYF. DNA of the CDR3: TGTGCCAGTAGTATAGGGGCGACTATGGCCCCGTATACGCAGTATTTT. This sequence joins TRBV19 and TRBJ2-3; weak D call: TRBD2 (5 bases). V was pared by 1 base and J by 7 bases, with 18 bases between. Germline V lookup: CDR1 LNHDA, CDR2 SQIVND (reference sequence). CDR3 length: 16 residues.

The sample holds a few counts of this clonotype. The CDR3, as DNA: TGTGCCAGCAGCTTAGTTTTCGGGGGTGGCACTGAAGCTTTCTTT. It is translated as CASSLVFGGGTEAFF. The chain couples TRBV7-9 to TRBJ1-1; maybe TRBD1 (5 bases). CDR3 length: 15 amino acids. Germline CDR1 reads SEHNR; CDR2 reads FQNEAQ (reference sequence). Trimming removed 1 base from V and 4 bases from J, with 13 bases in between. The full variable domain, with the rest looked up from reference TRBV7-9 and TRBJ1-1, is DTGVSQNPRHKITKRGQNVTFRCDPISEHNRLYWYRQTLGQGPEFLTYFQNEAQLEKSRLLSDRFSAERPKGSFSTLEIQRTEQGDSAMYLCASSLVFGGGTEAFFGQGTRLTVV.

This clonotype was seen a few times. The rearrangement joins TRBV19 to TRBJ2-1; D not resolved. CDR1 is LNHDA and CDR2 is SQIVND in the germline V gene (reference sequence). This CDR3 contains 12 residues. The ends were cut back, 1 base at V and 10 bases at J, with 8 bases in the middle. DNA of the CDR3: TGTGCCAGTAGTATAGGTGACGGAGAGCAGTTCTTC. This codes for CASSIGDGEQFF.

This clonotype was seen ten or more times. The DNA for the CDR3 is TGTGCCAGCATATTTTCCCCTAGCGGGGGCTACAATGAGCAGTTCTTC. Its translation is CASIFSPSGGYNEQFF. This chain links TRBV5-6 with TRBJ2-1; the match to TRBD2 covers 10 bases. CDR1 is SGHDT, CDR2 YYEEEE, per germline. The V gene end was trimmed by 6 bases and the J gene end by 3 bases; junction bases not matched to a gene: 9. The CDR3 spans 16 residues.

The chain recombines TRBV11-2 with TRBJ1-3, with 7 bases that match TRBD1. The CDR3 extends over 18 amino acids. V gave up 5 bases and J gave up 2 bases; unmatched junction bases: 15. Germline CDR1 is SGHAT and CDR2 is FQNNGV. CDR3 sequence reads: CASSPRRQGQKAGNTIYF. The CDR3 region has the DNA TGTGCCAGCAGCCCCCGGAGGCAGGGACAGAAGGCTGGAAACACCATATATTTT.

This rearrangement joins TRBV19 to TRBJ1-6, with a weak D call TRBD1 (5 bases). The CDR3 is 15 residues long. Trimming cost V 3 bases and J 9 bases, with 15 bases left between them. CDR1 and CDR2 from the germline V gene are LNHDA and SQIVND (reference sequence). The CDR3 is CASSMGSGGSSPLHF. Here the CDR3 DNA reads TGTGCCAGTAGTATGGGGTCCGGGGGTAGTTCACCCCTCCACTTT.

Only a few counts were recorded for this clonotype. V gene TRBV5-1 combines with J gene TRBJ2-7; tentatively, D is TRBD1 or TRBD2 (6 bases each). Germline V CDR1 and CDR2: SGHRS, YFSETQ. This CDR3 contains 14 residues. V was clipped by 7 bases and J by 0 bases, with 14 bases between them. The CDR3 region is CASAGGSISYEQYF. DNA of the CDR3: TGCGCCAGCGCCGGGGGCAGCATCTCCTACGAGCAGTACTTC.

CDR3 residues: CASSDQIQGRTF. The CDR3 bases are TGTGCCAGCAGTGATCAAATACAGGGGCGAACCTTC. The chain joins TRBV12-3 or TRBV12-4 to TRBJ1-2; 7 bases are shared with TRBD1. The CDR3 runs 12 residues. The J segment lost 14 bases and the V segment lost 5 bases, leaving 11 bases of the junction unmatched.

At least ten counts were recorded for this clonotype. The chain uses TRBV6-1 and TRBJ2-7, with no clear D. This CDR3 is 15 amino acids long. CDR1 is MNHNS, CDR2 SASEGT, per germline. The germline V and J ends were trimmed by 6 bases and 4 bases, with 19 bases remaining between them. The CDR3 here is CASSFDTALGYEQYF. The CDR3 bases are TGTGCCAGCAGCTTTGACACAGCCTTAGGGTACGAGCAGTACTTC.

This clonotype was detected only a few times. V is TRBV28 and J is TRBJ2-3, with 9 bases lining up with TRBD2. J lost 4 bases, V lost 2 bases, and 7 bases had no gene match. The CDR3 has 16 amino acids. In germline, CDR1 is MDHEN, CDR2 SYDVKM. Here the CDR3 DNA reads TGTGCCAGCAGTTTACAAGCGGGGGGCGGCGCAGATACGCAGTATTTT. This translates into CASSLQAGGGADTQYF.

In this sample, this clonotype turned up a few times. The V and J genes are TRBV29-1 and TRBJ2-7; 12 bases align to TRBD1. Per the germline V gene, CDR1 is SQVTM and CDR2 is ANQGSEA. With V trimmed by 6 bases and J by 5 bases, 8 bases remained unmatched. This CDR3 comprises 14 residues. The CDR3 nucleotides read TGCAGCGTGGTCCTTGGGACAGGGGGCCACGAGCAGTACGTC. Protein product: CSVVLGTGGHEQYV.

This clonotype was observed many times. The rearrangement links TRBV5-1 to TRBJ2-3; 15 bases fit TRBD2. Germline lookup yields CDR1 SGHRS and CDR2 YFSETQ. V shed 2 bases, J shed 6 bases, and the junction held 4 bases outside the gene matches. The CDR3 has 16 amino acids. The CDR3: CASSFGTSGGTDTQYF. In DNA form, the CDR3 reads TGCGCCAGCAGCTTCGGGACTAGCGGGGGGACTGATACGCAGTATTTT.